This TCR beta chain was profiled in a study of cytomegalovirus exposure and HLA in healthy donors. Study-wide results and limits: In a later analysis, 17,000 or so TCR beta sequences were associated with HLA alleles at 0.05 false discovery rate. Earlier analysis yielded a pattern in which most TCR beta V segments were productive about 90% or about 30% of the time. A later analysis, which compared TCR beta chains of equal frequency, found the HLA-associated ones more clonally expanded. The authors later found TCR association rates varying by HLA locus, with DRB1 most and HLA-C fewest.

The V end lost 2 bases, the J end lost 4 bases, and 8 bases lay between the germline ends. The CDR3 has 13 residues. Germline V CDR1 and CDR2: MDHEN, SYDVKM. 60 Vbeta and 13 Jbeta primers were used in PCR. Measured with immunoSEQ multiplex PCR; TCRdb has only the in-frame clones, and not every one. Here the sample spans 100,000 to 150,000 clones, roughly 82% being singletons. A remark on this clone: The antigen is unknown.

The rearrangement uses TRBV28 and TRBJ1-2, with a tentative D call TRBD1 (6 bases). The clonotype comes from a woman aged 60 to 75 in good health and CMV-seropositive. The sample was PBMCs. In DNA form, the CDR3 reads TGTGCCAGCAGTTTAATAGGGGGCTATGGCTACACCTTC. Its translation is CASSLIGGYGYTF.